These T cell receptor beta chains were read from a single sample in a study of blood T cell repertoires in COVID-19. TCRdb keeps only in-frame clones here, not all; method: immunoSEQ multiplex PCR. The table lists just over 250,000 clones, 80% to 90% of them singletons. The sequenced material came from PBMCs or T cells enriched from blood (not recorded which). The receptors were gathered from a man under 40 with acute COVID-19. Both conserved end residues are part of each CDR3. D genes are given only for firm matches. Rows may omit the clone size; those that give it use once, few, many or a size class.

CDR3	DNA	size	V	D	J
CASSLSSGRGETQYF	TGTGCCAGCAGCCTGAGTAGCGGGAGAGGGGAGACCCAGTACTTC	-	TRBV11-1	TRBD2	TRBJ2-5
CASSLGHQVGQPQHF	TGTGCCAGCAGCTTAGGACATCAGGTCGGCCAGCCCCAGCATTTT	-	TRBV7-9	-	TRBJ1-5
CASSFGPSNYGYTF	TGCGCCAGCAGCTTTGGCCCCAGTAACTATGGCTACACCTTC	-	TRBV5-1	-	TRBJ1-2
CASHNGAGAQETQYF	TGTGCCAGTCATAACGGGGCAGGGGCTCAAGAGACCCAGTACTTC	-	TRBV19	-	TRBJ2-5
CASSRDTTNYGYTF	TGTGCCAGTAGCCGGGATACCACTAACTATGGCTACACCTTC	-	TRBV19	-	TRBJ1-2
CASSLPGASGNADTQYF	TGTGCCAGCAGCCTCCCAGGGGCTAGCGGGAACGCAGATACGCAGTATTTT	-	TRBV3-1/TRBV3-2	TRBD2	TRBJ2-3
CASRVGGKAFF	TGTGCCAGCAGAGTGGGGGGAAAAGCTTTCTTT	once	TRBV11-2	-	TRBJ1-1
CASSLGLSTEAFF	TGTGCCAGCAGTTTAGGGTTGAGCACTGAAGCTTTCTTT	-	TRBV12-3/TRBV12-4	-	TRBJ1-1
CASSPTGEETQYF	TGTGCCAGCAGTCCCACCGGGGAAGAGACCCAGTACTTC	-	TRBV12-3/TRBV12-4	-	TRBJ2-5
CASSPGGGIGNIQYF	TGTGCCAGCAGCCCGGGGGGAGGGATCGGGAACATTCAGTACTTC	-	TRBV7-2	TRBD2	TRBJ2-4
CASSLSNLGQGGPQHF	TGTGCCAGCAGCTTATCGAACCTGGGACAGGGTGGGCCCCAGCATTTT	-	TRBV5-8	TRBD1	TRBJ1-5
CASSTRGSGYTF	TGTGCCAGTAGTACGAGAGGGTCGGGCTACACCTTC	-	TRBV19	-	TRBJ1-2
CASSPTWGTEQETQYF	TGTGCCAGCTCACCGACCTGGGGGACAGAGCAAGAGACCCAGTACTTC	-	TRBV18	TRBD1	TRBJ2-5
CASSAKTTGGYNSPLHF	TGTGCCAGCAGCGCAAAGACAACAGGGGGCTATAATTCACCCCTCCACTTT	-	TRBV9	TRBD1	TRBJ1-6